A single sample is the source of the 2 T cell receptor beta chains below, sequenced in a study of PD-1 blockade in classical Hodgkin lymphoma. Sequencing used immunoSEQ multiplex PCR; TCRdb keeps in-frame clones, though not all of them. The data contain approximately 17,000 clones, less than 80% of them seen just once; the ten biggest clones take up just under 8.5%. After autologous stem cell transplantation all patients relapsed, and prior brentuximab vedotin exposure differed between cohorts. The source was peripheral blood mononuclear cells (PBMCs), collected before the second cycle of nivolumab. The receptors were gathered from a human donor with classical Hodgkin lymphoma.

Only one count was recorded for this clone. V gene TRBV27 combines with J gene TRBJ1-1; weak D call: TRBD1 (5 bases). The CDR3 is 13 amino acids. CDR1 is MNHEY, CDR2 SMNVEV, per germline (reference sequence). V shed 2 bases and J shed 1 base, with 5 bases lying between them. CDR3 bases: TGTGCCAGCAGTTTAGGGGGGAACACTGAAGCTTTCTTT. Amino acids: CASSLGGNTEAFF.

CDR3 DNA: TGTGCCAGCAGCGTAGGGGGACGGCCGGGCACTGAAGCTTTCTTT. Amino acids: CASSVGGRPGTEAFF. The rearrangement joins TRBV9 to TRBJ1-1, with D possibly TRBD1 on 5 matching bases. This CDR3 contains 15 residues. From germline, CDR1 is SGDLS and CDR2 YYNGEE. Trimming stripped 0 bases from V and 4 bases from J, with 13 bases between.